The present entry profiles one TCR beta chain with its context. These data are taken from a study of control samples from healthy donors and cancer patients. Trimming at V came to 2 bases and at J to 0 bases, leaving 4 bases not matched to a gene. Germline V gives CDR1 MGHRA, CDR2 YSYEKL. This CDR3 spans 15 amino acids. Libraries were prepared by immunoSEQ multiplex PCR; TCRdb keeps only in-frame clonotypes and omits some of them. This table has tens of thousands of clones, approximately 95% appearing once. The sample taken for sequencing was blood. This chain links TRBV4-1 with TRBJ2-7; 7 nucleotides align to TRBD1. The clonotype was recovered from a woman in her twenties or thirties in good health. The CDR3 nucleotides are TGCGCCAGCAGCCAAAAACAGGGGACCTCCTACGAGCAGTACTTC. This gives the protein CASSQKQGTSYEQYF.